This entry features one T cell receptor (beta chain) sequence. The sample belongs to a study of blood T cell repertoires in COVID-19. Background on the study: Spain, Italy and the United States supplied samples that represented acute and convalescent COVID-19.

V lost 2 bases, J lost 4 bases, and 11 bases stayed unmatched. The CDR3 runs to 16 residues. From germline, CDR1 is SGHKS and CDR2 YYEKEE (reference sequence). Repertoires were generated with immunoSEQ multiplex PCR, while TCRdb's copy carries only in-frame clones and drops some. The table lists roughly 100,000 clones, 80% to 95% of them singletons. The specimen was peripheral blood. The sequence was collected from a woman between 45 and 60 years old with COVID-19, enrolled during active disease. The V gene is TRBV5-5, the J gene TRBJ1-1; 7 bases fit TRBD1. This CDR3 reads CASSFEPGQRSTEAFF. CDR3 nucleotides: TGTGCCAGCAGCTTCGAACCGGGACAGAGGAGCACTGAAGCTTTCTTT. Filled out from reference TRBV5-5 and TRBJ1-1, the complete variable domain reads DAGVTQSPTHLIKTRGQQVTLRCSPISGHKSVSWYQQVLGQGPQFIFQYYEKEERGRGNFPDRFSARQFPNYSSELNVNALLLGDSALYLCASSFEPGQRSTEAFFGQGTRLTVV.